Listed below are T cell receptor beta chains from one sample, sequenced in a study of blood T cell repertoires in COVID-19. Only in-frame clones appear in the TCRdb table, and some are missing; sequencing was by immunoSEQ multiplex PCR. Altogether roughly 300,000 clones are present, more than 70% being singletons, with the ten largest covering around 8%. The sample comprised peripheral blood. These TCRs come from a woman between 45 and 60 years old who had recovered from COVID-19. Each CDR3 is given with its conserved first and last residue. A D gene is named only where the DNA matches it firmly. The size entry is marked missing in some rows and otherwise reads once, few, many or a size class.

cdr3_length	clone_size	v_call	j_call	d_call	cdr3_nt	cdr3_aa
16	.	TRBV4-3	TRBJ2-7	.	TGCGCCAGCAGCCATTTCCTGACGGGGAGCTCCTACGAGCAGTACTTC	CASSHFLTGSSYEQYF
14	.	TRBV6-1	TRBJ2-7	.	TGTGCCAGCAGTGAACGGGGGAGCTCCTACGAGCAGTACTTC	CASSERGSSYEQYF
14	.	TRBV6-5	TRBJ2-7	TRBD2	TGTGCCAGCAGTTACTCGGGCGGGAGCAACGAGCAGTACTTC	CASSYSGGSNEQYF
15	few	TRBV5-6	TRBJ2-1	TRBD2	TGTGCCAGCAGCCCCGGACTAGCGGGAGGGCATGAGCAGTTCTTC	CASSPGLAGGHEQFF
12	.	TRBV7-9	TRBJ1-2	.	TGTGCCAGCAGTTCCCAGGGCTATGGCTACACCTTC	CASSSQGYGYTF
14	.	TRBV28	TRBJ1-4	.	TGTGCCAGCAGTTCATGGGCAATTAATGAAAAACTGTTTTTT	CASSSWAINEKLFF
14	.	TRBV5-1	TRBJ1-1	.	TGCGCCAGCAGCTTGAGATGGGGCTACACTGAAGCTTTCTTT	CASSLRWGYTEAFF
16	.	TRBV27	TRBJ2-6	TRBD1	TGTGCCAGCAGTTCTACAGGGGTTCCTGGGGCCAACGTCCTGACTTTC	CASSSTGVPGANVLTF
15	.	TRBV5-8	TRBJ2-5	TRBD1	TGTGCCAGCAGCCGCGGACAGGGAAGCCAAGAGACCCAGTACTTC	CASSRGQGSQETQYF
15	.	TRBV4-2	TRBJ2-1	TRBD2	TGTGCCAGCAGCAAACTAGCGGGAGCCGGCAATGAGCAGTTCTTC	CASSKLAGAGNEQFF
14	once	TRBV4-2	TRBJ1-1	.	TGTGCCAGCAGCCAAGATTCTTTGAGCGCTGAAGCTTTCTTT	CASSQDSLSAEAFF
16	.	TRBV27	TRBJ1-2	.	TGTGCCAGCAGTTCAACCGGGACTGCAAGACCAAGTGGCTACACCTTC	CASSSTGTARPSGYTF
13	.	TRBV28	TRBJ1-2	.	TGTGCCAGCAGCCTTGGGGGGGGCAATGGCTACACCTTC	CASSLGGGNGYTF
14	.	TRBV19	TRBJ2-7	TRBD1	TGTGCCAGTAGCACGGGACAGGGGTCCTACGAGCAGTACTTC	CASSTGQGSYEQYF
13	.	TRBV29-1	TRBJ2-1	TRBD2	TGCAGCGCTTCGACTAGCGGGAGAGTTGAGCAGTTCTTC	CSASTSGRVEQFF
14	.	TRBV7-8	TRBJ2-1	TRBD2	TGTGCCAGCAGGTCCGGGACTAGCAACAATGAGCAGTTCTTC	CASRSGTSNNEQFF
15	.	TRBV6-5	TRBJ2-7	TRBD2	TGTGCCAGCAGCTTCGGACTAGCGGAACCCTACGAGCAGTACTTC	CASSFGLAEPYEQYF
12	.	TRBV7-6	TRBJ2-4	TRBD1	TGTGCCAGCAGCGCGGACAGGGTCATTCAGTACTTC	CASSADRVIQYF
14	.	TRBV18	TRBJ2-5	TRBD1	TGTGCCAGCTCCCTCCGGGACAGGACGGAGACCCAGTACTTC	CASSLRDRTETQYF
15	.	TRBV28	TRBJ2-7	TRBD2	TGTGCCAGCAGTTTGGGAGGGACTAGCGGCTACGAGCAGTACTTC	CASSLGGTSGYEQYF
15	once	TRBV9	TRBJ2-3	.	TGTGCCAGCAGCGTCTACGGGGAAAACACAGATACGCAGTATTTT	CASSVYGENTDTQYF
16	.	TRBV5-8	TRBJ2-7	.	TGTGCCAGCAGCTTGATTTCCGCAGGACTGGACGGCGAGCAGTACTTC	CASSLISAGLDGEQYF
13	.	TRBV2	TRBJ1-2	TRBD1	TGTGCCAGCGCAGGACAGGACAACTATGGCTACACCTTC	CASAGQDNYGYTF
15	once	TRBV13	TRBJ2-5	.	TGTGCCAGCAGCTTAGGCCTAAGCTACCAAGAGACCCAGTACTTC	CASSLGLSYQETQYF
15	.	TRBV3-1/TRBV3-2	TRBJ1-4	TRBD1	TGTGCCAGCAGCCAAGGCACAGGGGAGTTTGAAAAACTGTTTTTT	CASSQGTGEFEKLFF
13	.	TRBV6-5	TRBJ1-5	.	TGTGCCAGCGGCGGCGGCAGAAATCAGCCCCAGCATTTT	CASGGGRNQPQHF
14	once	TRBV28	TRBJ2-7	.	TGTGCCAGCAGCCTACCAGAGGGAAGAAACGAGCAGTACTTC	CASSLPEGRNEQYF
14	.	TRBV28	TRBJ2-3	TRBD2	TGTGCCAGCATTGCGGGGGGGCCAATAGATACGCAGTATTTT	CASIAGGPIDTQYF
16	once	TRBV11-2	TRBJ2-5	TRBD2	TGTGCCAGCAGCTTAGCATTAGCGGGAGGACAAGAGACCCAGTACTTC	CASSLALAGGQETQYF
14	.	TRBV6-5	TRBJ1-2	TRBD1	TGTGCCAGCAACGACAGGGGGTTGAACTATGGCTACACCTTC	CASNDRGLNYGYTF
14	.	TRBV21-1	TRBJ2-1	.	TGTGCCAGGTGCGAACTAGCGGGAAACAATGAGCAGTTCTTC	CARCELAGNNEQFF
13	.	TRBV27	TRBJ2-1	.	TGTGCCAGCACGAGCGGAGTTTACAATGAGCAGTTCTTC	CASTSGVYNEQFF
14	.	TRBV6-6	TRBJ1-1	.	TGTGCCAGCAGTTGGGAGCGGGGGAACACTGAAGCTTTCTTT	CASSWERGNTEAFF
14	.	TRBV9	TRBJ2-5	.	TGTGCCAGCAGCGTAAGGGGGTCCCAAGAGACCCAGTACTTC	CASSVRGSQETQYF
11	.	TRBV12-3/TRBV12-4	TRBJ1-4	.	TGTGCCAGCAGTTATGGGCCTGGGCTGTTTTTT	CASSYGPGLFF
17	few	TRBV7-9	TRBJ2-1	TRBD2	TGTGCCAGCAGCAGCTGGGTAGCGGGAGGCACCTACAATGAGCAGTTCTTC	CASSSWVAGGTYNEQFF
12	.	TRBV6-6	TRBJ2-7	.	TGTGCCAGCAGTTACCGGGTTCACGAGCAGTACTTC	CASSYRVHEQYF
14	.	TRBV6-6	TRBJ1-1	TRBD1	TGTGCCAGCAGAGCCGACAGGGGCGACACTGAAGCTTTCTTT	CASRADRGDTEAFF
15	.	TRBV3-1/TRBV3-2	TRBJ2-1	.	TGTGCCAGCAGCCCCCGACAGGTGTATCACAATGAGCAGTTCTTC	CASSPRQVYHNEQFF
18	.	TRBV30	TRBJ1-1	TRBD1	TGTGCCTGGGACCTTATAAGAGGGGGCGAAGTTGGGTCCACTGAAGCTTTCTTT	CAWDLIRGGEVGSTEAFF
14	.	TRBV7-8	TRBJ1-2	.	TGTGCCAGCAGCTTAGCGCCACAGGCCTATGGCTACACCTTC	CASSLAPQAYGYTF
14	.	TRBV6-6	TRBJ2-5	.	TGTGCCAGCAGTTACCACGGACAGATAGAGACCCAGTACTTC	CASSYHGQIETQYF
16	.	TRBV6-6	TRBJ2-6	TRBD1	TGTGCCAGCAGTCCGCAGGGGGTCTCTGGGGCCAACGTCCTGACTTTC	CASSPQGVSGANVLTF
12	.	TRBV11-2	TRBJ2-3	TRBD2	TGTGCCAGCAGCTTACCTAGCGGTACGCAGTATTTT	CASSLPSGTQYF
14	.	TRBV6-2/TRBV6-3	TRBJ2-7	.	TGTGCCAGCAGTTATGCACAGCTGACCTACGAGCAGTACTTC	CASSYAQLTYEQYF
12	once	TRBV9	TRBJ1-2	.	TGTGCCAGCAGCGCTACTAACTATGGCTACACCTTC	CASSATNYGYTF
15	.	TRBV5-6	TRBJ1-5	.	TGTGCCAGCAGCCGGGCCGGACAGAGCAATCAGCCCCAGCATTTT	CASSRAGQSNQPQHF
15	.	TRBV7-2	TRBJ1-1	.	TGTGCCAGCAGGTTTTCGGGACTGAGAAACACTGAAGCTTTCTTT	CASRFSGLRNTEAFF
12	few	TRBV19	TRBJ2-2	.	TGTGCCAGTAGTATCGGAGCGCGGGAGCTGTTTTTT	CASSIGARELFF
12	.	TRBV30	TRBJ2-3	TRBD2	TGTGCCTGGACTAGCGGGATGGATACGCAGTATTTT	CAWTSGMDTQYF
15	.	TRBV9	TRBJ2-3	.	TGTGCCAGCAGCCCTCCGGGGTTGTTCACAGATACGCAGTATTTT	CASSPPGLFTDTQYF
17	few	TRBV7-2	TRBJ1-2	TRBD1	TGTGCCAGCAGCTTAGCGGGACAGGTGGCGGGAAGCTATGGCTACACCTTC	CASSLAGQVAGSYGYTF
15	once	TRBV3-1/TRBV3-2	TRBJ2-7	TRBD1	TGTGCCAGCAGCCGAGAGACAGGGGGCGTTTACGAGCAGTACTTC	CASSRETGGVYEQYF
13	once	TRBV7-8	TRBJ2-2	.	TGTGCCAGCAGCTTAGAGGCGGCCGGGGAGCTGTTTTTT	CASSLEAAGELFF
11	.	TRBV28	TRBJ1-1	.	TGTGCCAGCAATGTACGGACTGAAGCTTTCTTT	CASNVRTEAFF